The TCR beta chain described here comes from a study of cytotoxic CD8 clonotypes in ibrutinib-treated CLL. Overall study: Patient counts were about 12 relapsed/refractory, more than 14 treatment-naive and about 18 IGHV unmutated. Broader study findings: At ibrutinib response, clonality increased, and at progression it declined back toward baseline.

Details on this clone: Antigen specificity is unknown.

V lost 0 bases, J lost 0 bases, and 9 bases lay in between. Germline CDR1 is LGHNA and CDR2 is YNFKEQ. This CDR3 is 16 amino acids long. Sequencing used immunoSEQ multiplex PCR; TCRdb keeps in-frame clones, though not all of them. This sample has about 140,000 clones, with around 93% found just once. This receptor was identified in a human donor with chronic lymphocytic leukemia. V is TRBV4-2 and J is TRBJ2-4; D may be TRBD2 (5 bases). The sample consisted of PBMCs, taken after 12 months of ibrutinib treatment. CDR3 loop: CASSQEPGLAKNIQYF. The CDR3, as DNA: TGTGCCAGCAGCCAAGAACCGGGATTAGCCAAAAACATTCAGTACTTC.